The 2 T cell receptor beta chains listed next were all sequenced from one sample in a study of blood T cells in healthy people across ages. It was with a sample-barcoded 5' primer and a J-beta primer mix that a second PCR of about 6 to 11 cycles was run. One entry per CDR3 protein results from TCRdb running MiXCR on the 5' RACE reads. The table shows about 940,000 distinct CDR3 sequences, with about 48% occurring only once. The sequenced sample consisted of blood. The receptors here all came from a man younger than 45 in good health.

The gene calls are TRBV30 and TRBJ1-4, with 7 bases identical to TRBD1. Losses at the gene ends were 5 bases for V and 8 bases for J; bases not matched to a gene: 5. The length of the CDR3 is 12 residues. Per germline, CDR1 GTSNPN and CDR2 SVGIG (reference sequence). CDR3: CAWATDREKLFF. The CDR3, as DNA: TGTGCCTGGGCTACGGACAGGGAAAAACTGTTTTTT.

For the CDR3, the DNA is TGTGCCAGCAGCTTACGAGGATTCAACAATGAGCAGTTCTTC. This codes for CASSLRGFNNEQFF. This chain uses TRBV7-2 with TRBJ2-1; D unresolved. The CDR3 covers 14 residues. The V end lost 2 bases, the J end lost 5 bases, and 10 bases lay between the germline ends. From germline, CDR1 is SGHTA and CDR2 FQGNSA.